This T cell receptor beta chain was documented in a study of PD-L1 blockade in urothelial cancer. Overall study: Chemotherapy regimens numbering 0 to 3 had been given to patients. Treatment start was followed by blood analysis at 3 weeks (second dose) and again at 6 weeks. Each blood sample yielded a median of about 130,000 T cells.

Method: immunoSEQ multiplex PCR; TCRdb's copy keeps in-frame clones and lacks some. The table includes about 63,000 clones, around 81% detected once. Time point: pretreatment peripheral blood. There were between 1 and 8 samples from each patient, taken pretreatment and on-treatment. The receptor comes from a man in his 70s with urothelial cancer. The input for sequencing was PBMCs, taken around atezolizumab (anti-PD-L1) treatment.

Here the CDR3 reads CASSDNAAGGGTGELFF. For the CDR3, the DNA is TGTGCCAGCAGTGATAATGCGGCCGGGGGAGGCACCGGGGAGCTGTTTTTT. The chain employs TRBV2 and TRBJ2-2; D might be TRBD2 (6 bases). Trimming left V 3 bases short and J 4 bases short, with 18 bases between. The length of the CDR3 is 17 residues. Germline V gene sequence: CDR1 SNHLY, CDR2 FYNNEI. The full variable domain, rest sourced from reference TRBV2 and TRBJ2-2, is EPEVTQTPSHQVTQMGQEVILRCVPISNHLYFYWYRQILGQKVEFLVSFYNNEISEKSEIFDDQFSVERPDGSNFTLKIRSTKLEDSAMYFCASSDNAAGGGTGELFFGEGSRLTVL.